This TCR beta chain stems from a study of OX40 agonist ivuxolimab in advanced cancers. Notes on the study in general: Among some nonresponders, normalized T-cell clonal expansion was also low.

Concerning this clone: Its antigen is currently unknown.

This table comes from immunoSEQ multiplex PCR, and its TCRdb copy is limited to in-frame clones, with some not included. This table holds roughly 24,000 clones, 83% found once. Trimming at V came to 0 bases and at J to 7 bases, leaving 6 bases not matched to a gene. This CDR3 is built from 16 residues. Germline values: CDR1 SGHNT, CDR2 YENEEA. This receptor was identified in an adult with an advanced solid tumor such as melanoma, head and neck, liver or kidney cancer. The material sequenced was CD4+ or CD8+ T cells sorted from blood, taken in a trial of the OX40 agonist ivuxolimab. The chain uses TRBV11-3 and TRBJ2-1; TRBD2 aligns across 10 bases. The CDR3 region is CASSLDSGLAVNEQFF. In DNA form, the CDR3 reads TGTGCCAGCAGCTTAGATTCAGGACTAGCGGTAAATGAGCAGTTCTTC.